These 20 T cell receptor beta chains share one sample of origin, sequenced in a study of blood T cell repertoires in COVID-19. The method was immunoSEQ multiplex PCR; TCRdb's version includes in-frame clones alone and lacks a portion of them. The top ten clones hold 3.9% of a sample with tens of thousands of clones, roughly 89% of them seen once. The sequencing sample was made of peripheral blood. The receptors originated from a man in his forties or fifties with COVID-19, enrolled during active disease.

V is TRBV12-5 and J is TRBJ2-7, with 7 bases aligning to TRBD2. Germline V CDR1 and CDR2: LGHNT, FRNRAP. CDR3 size: 17 residues. V was clipped by 0 bases and J by 0 bases; unmatched bases: 8. In DNA, the CDR3 is TGTGCTAGTGGTTTGGTACTCGGGCGGGGGAGCTCCTACGAGCAGTACTTC. Amino acid sequence: CASGLVLGRGSSYEQYF.

The chain carries TRBV19 and TRBJ2-3; 12 bases are shared with TRBD2. Trimming took 8 bases from V and 3 from J; bases not matched to a gene: 6. The CDR3 covers 15 residues. From germline, CDR1 is LNHDA and CDR2 SQIVND (reference sequence). The CDR3 here is CASGSTSGRTDTQYF. The CDR3 DNA is TGTGCCAGTGGTTCGACTAGCGGGAGAACAGATACGCAGTATTTT.

The chain combines TRBV3-1 (or the pseudogene TRBV3-2) with TRBJ2-1; 12 nucleotides match TRBD2. The germline gives CDR1 LGHDT, CDR2 YNNKEL (reference sequence). The CDR3 sequence is 15 residues long. V lost 4 bases to trimming and J lost 4 bases; unmatched junction nucleotides: 2. The DNA of the CDR3 is TGTGCCAGCAGCCCGGGACTAGCGGGTTACAATGAGCAGTTCTTC. Translating gives CASSPGLAGYNEQFF.

This clone was detected once. The chain has TRBV2 and TRBJ2-1; 8 bases line up with TRBD2. The CDR3 sequence is 11 residues long. The V gene's germline CDR1 is SNHLY and CDR2 FYNNEI. The ends lost 6 bases at V and 10 bases at J; junction bases unmatched: 2. The CDR3 coding sequence is TGTGCCAGCAGCGTAGCGGGGGAGCAGTTCTTC. Protein: CASSVAGEQFF.

The genes are TRBV19 and TRBJ1-2; D not resolved. Germline V gene lookup returns CDR1 LNHDA and CDR2 SQIVND (reference sequence). Trimming removed 3 bases from V and 5 bases from J, with 7 bases in between. The CDR3 totals 12 residues. CDR3 bases: TGTGCCAGTAGTATTTCAGTGTATGGCTACACCTTC. It specifies CASSISVYGYTF.

The chain couples TRBV21-1 to TRBJ1-2. TRBV21-1 has pseudogene status. The CDR3 is 16 amino acids. Written as DNA, the CDR3 is TGTGCCAGCAGCAAAGCGACGGGAAAAAGAAACTATGGCTACACCTTC. It specifies CASSKATGKRNYGYTF.

The V call is TRBV10-3, the J call TRBJ2-2; tentatively, D is TRBD2 (6 bases). This CDR3 is built from 15 residues. The V and J ends lost 0 bases and 7 bases respectively, with 12 bases between them. Germline loops: CDR1 ENHRY, CDR2 SYGVKD. The chain's CDR3 is CAISESLGRNGELFF. The CDR3 coding sequence is TGTGCCATCAGTGAGTCTCTTGGGAGGAACGGGGAGCTGTTTTTT.

By sample fraction, this clone is medium-sized. The chain combines TRBV6-5 with TRBJ1-2, with unresolved D. CDR1 and CDR2 from the germline V gene are MNHEY and SVGAGI. The CDR3 is made up of 13 amino acids. The V end was cut by 5 bases, the J end by 8 bases, with 15 bases between. The CDR3, as DNA: TGTGCCAGCAGTCGGCGGCGAGGTGTGGGCTACACCTTC. Amino acid sequence: CASSRRRGVGYTF.

The V gene is TRBV5-1, the J gene TRBJ1-6; possible D gene TRBD1, 6 bases. Trimming took 4 bases from V and 1 from J, leaving 9 bases between them. The CDR3 extends over 15 amino acids. Germline V gives CDR1 SGHRS, CDR2 YFSETQ. This CDR3 is CASSTGTSYNSPLHF. CDR3 in DNA: TGCGCCAGCAGCACGGGGACATCCTATAATTCACCCCTCCACTTT.

This clone is medium-sized in the sample. This chain's CDR3 is CASSQGFGGSYEQYF. The CDR3 DNA is TGCGCCAGCAGCCAAGGGTTCGGGGGGTCCTACGAGCAGTACTTC. The chain carries TRBV4-1 and TRBJ2-7; TRBD2 aligns across 7 bases. Trimming at V came to 1 base and at J to 1 base, leaving 4 bases not matched to a gene. Germline values: CDR1 MGHRA, CDR2 YSYEKL. This CDR3 region has 15 residues.

This chain links TRBV7-9 with TRBJ2-3; a weak D match, TRBD2 (6 bases). Germline loops: CDR1 SEHNR, CDR2 FQNEAQ (reference sequence). Trimming stripped 8 bases from V and 6 bases from J, with 21 bases between. This CDR3 spans 15 amino acids. The CDR3 here is CASQRGAGGLDTQYF. CDR3 sequence (DNA): TGTGCCAGCCAAAGGGGAGCGGGCGGGCTGGATACGCAGTATTTT.

The rearrangement joins TRBV29-1 to TRBJ2-1; D is possibly TRBD1 (6 bases). V lost 7 bases, J lost 10 bases, and 14 bases lay in between. The CDR3 runs to 11 residues. Germline V gene lookup returns CDR1 SQVTM and CDR2 ANQGSEA. CDR3 bases: TGCAGCGGGACAGTACCTAGCGAGCAGTTCTTC. The encoded protein is CSGTVPSEQFF.

The chain combines TRBV29-1 with TRBJ1-5; 7 bases fit TRBD1. V shed 7 bases and J 4 bases; nucleotides not matched to a gene: 4. Germline loops: CDR1 SQVTM, CDR2 ANQGSEA. The CDR3 sequence is 12 residues long. Here the CDR3 reads CSAGQSNQPQHF. The CDR3 DNA is TGCAGCGCGGGACAGTCTAATCAGCCCCAGCATTTT.

The chain couples TRBV9 to TRBJ2-3, with D perhaps matching TRBD2 (5 bases). The V and J ends lost 4 bases and 0 bases respectively, with 15 bases between them. Germline loops: CDR1 SGDLS, CDR2 YYNGEE. The CDR3 consists of 16 residues. CDR3 in amino acids: CASSPGSNPSTDTQYF. The CDR3 coding sequence is TGTGCCAGCAGCCCGGGATCAAATCCAAGCACAGATACGCAGTATTTT. Full variable domain (missing parts from reference TRBV9 and TRBJ2-3): DSGVTQTPKHLITATGQRVTLRCSPRSGDLSVYWYQQSLDQGLQFLIQYYNGEERAKGNILERFSAQQFPDLHSELNLSSLELGDSALYFCASSPGSNPSTDTQYFGPGTRLTVL.

This clone was counted once. The chain recombines TRBV18 with TRBJ1-2; D may be TRBD1 (6 bases). Germline V gives CDR1 KGHSH, CDR2 LQKENI. The length of the CDR3 is 14 residues. V shed 0 bases and J shed 4 bases, with 9 bases lying between them. The CDR3 loop is CASSPPGHFYGYTF. Written as DNA, the CDR3 is TGTGCCAGCTCACCACCGGGACATTTCTATGGCTACACCTTC.

CDR3 sequence (DNA): TGTGCCAGCAGCCCAGGGGGGTACTATGGCTACACCTTC. It is translated as CASSPGGYYGYTF. The V and J genes are TRBV3-1 (or the pseudogene TRBV3-2) and TRBJ1-2; TRBD1 matches 7 bases. Trimming took 4 bases from V and 3 from J; bases not matched to a gene: 2. Germline CDR1 reads LGHDT; CDR2 reads YNNKEL (reference sequence). The CDR3 is 13 residues long.

The chain carries TRBV3-1 (or the pseudogene TRBV3-2) and TRBJ2-1; D unclear. CDR1 is LGHDT and CDR2 is YNNKEL in the germline V gene (reference sequence). The CDR3 length is 13 residues. The germline V and J ends were trimmed by 4 bases and 6 bases, with 10 bases remaining between them. As DNA, the CDR3 is TGTGCCAGCAGCCGAAGAGGCGGCAATGAGCAGTTCTTC. Residues: CASSRRGGNEQFF.

A remark on this clone: At one boundary the junction diverges from the germline segment, which might be a read error. The chain employs TRBV2 and TRBJ2-7; 8 nucleotides align to TRBD2. Germline V gene data show CDR1 as SNHLY and CDR2 as FYNNEI. The CDR3 runs to 12 residues. Written as DNA, the CDR3 is TGTGCCAGCAGTGCTTCGGGGGGGCAAGCGGACTTC. As protein: CASSASGGQADF.

This chain uses TRBV3-1 (or the pseudogene TRBV3-2) with TRBJ1-2; 9 bases are shared with TRBD1. The CDR3 contains 17 residues. Germline assignment: CDR1 LGHDT and CDR2 YNNKEL (reference sequence). J gave up 4 bases and V 3 bases, and 12 bases lay outside the gene matches. The CDR3 loop is CASSHTTGQGTGYGYTF. CDR3 nucleotide sequence: TGTGCCAGCAGCCACACAACTGGACAGGGGACTGGCTATGGCTACACCTTC.

CDR3 DNA: TGCGCCAGCAGCTTGGGCGGCGGGAGTGTAGGCACAGATACGCAGTATTTT. Translated, it gives CASSLGGGSVGTDTQYF. The chain has TRBV5-1 and TRBJ2-3, with 7 bases lining up with TRBD2. CDR3 length equals 17 residues. CDR1 and CDR2 (germline): SGHRS, YFSETQ. After removal of 0 bases from V and 1 base from J, the junction contained 8 bases not matched to a gene.